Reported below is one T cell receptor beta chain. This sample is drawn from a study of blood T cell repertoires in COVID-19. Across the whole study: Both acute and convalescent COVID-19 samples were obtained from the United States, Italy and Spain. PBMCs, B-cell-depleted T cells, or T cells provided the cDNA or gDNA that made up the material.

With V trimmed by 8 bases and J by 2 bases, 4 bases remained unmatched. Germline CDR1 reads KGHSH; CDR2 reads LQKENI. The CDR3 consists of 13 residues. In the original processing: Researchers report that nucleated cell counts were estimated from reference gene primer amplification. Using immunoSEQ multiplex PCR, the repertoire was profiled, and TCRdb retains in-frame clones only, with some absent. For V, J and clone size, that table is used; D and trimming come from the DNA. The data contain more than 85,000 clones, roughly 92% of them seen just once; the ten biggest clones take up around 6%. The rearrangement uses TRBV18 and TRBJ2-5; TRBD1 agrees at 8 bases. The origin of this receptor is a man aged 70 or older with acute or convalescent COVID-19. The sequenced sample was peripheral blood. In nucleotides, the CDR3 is TGTGCCAGCACCTACAGGGGGCAAGAGACCCAGTACTTC. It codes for CASTYRGQETQYF.